What follows is one T cell receptor (beta chain) and its context. These data come from a study of beta chain features in type 1 diabetes. V dropped 5 bases and J dropped 0 bases, with 14 bases sitting between them. Germline values: CDR1 SGHAT, CDR2 FQNNGV. This CDR3 comprises 16 residues. Reverse transcribing all isolated RNA meant expressed TCRB transcripts were sequenced. Method: immunoSEQ multiplex PCR; TCRdb's copy keeps in-frame clones and lacks some. The sample includes a few hundred thousand clones, 15% to 20% of them seen just once. The rearrangement joins TRBV11-2 to TRBJ2-1; D gene unclear. The sample consisted of naive CD4+ T cells from blood. This clonotype was obtained from a woman under 30 in good health. The CDR3 is CASSRLDFSSYNEQFF. The CDR3 nucleotides are TGTGCCAGCAGCCGCCTAGATTTTAGCTCCTACAATGAGCAGTTCTTC.